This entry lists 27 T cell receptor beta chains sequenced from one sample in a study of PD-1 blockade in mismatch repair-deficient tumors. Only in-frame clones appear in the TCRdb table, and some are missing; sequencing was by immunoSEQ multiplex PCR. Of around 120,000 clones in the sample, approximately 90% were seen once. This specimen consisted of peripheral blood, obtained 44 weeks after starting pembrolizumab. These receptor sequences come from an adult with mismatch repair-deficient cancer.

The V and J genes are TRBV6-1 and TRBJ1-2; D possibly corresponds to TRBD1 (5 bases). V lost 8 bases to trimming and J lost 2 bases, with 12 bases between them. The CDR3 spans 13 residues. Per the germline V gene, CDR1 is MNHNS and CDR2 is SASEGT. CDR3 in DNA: TGTGCCAGCGGAGATCCAGGGAACTATGGCTACACCTTC. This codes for CASGDPGNYGYTF.

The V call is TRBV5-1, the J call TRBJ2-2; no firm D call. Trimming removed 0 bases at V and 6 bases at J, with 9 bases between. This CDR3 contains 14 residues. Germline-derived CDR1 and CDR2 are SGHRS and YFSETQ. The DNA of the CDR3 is TGCGCCAGCAGCTTGGACCCATTTGCCGGGGAGCTGTTTTTT. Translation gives CASSLDPFAGELFF.

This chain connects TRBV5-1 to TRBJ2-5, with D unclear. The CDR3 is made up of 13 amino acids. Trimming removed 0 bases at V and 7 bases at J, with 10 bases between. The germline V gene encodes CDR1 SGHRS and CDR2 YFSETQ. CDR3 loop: CASSLAGSGTQYF. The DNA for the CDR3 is TGCGCCAGCAGCTTGGCTGGGTCAGGGACCCAGTACTTC.

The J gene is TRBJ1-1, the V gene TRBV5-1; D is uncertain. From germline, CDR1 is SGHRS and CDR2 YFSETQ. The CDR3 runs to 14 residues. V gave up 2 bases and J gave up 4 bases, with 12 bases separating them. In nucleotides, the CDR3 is TGCGCCAGCAGCTTTGCAGGTTGGGGCACTGAAGCTTTCTTT. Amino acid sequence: CASSFAGWGTEAFF.

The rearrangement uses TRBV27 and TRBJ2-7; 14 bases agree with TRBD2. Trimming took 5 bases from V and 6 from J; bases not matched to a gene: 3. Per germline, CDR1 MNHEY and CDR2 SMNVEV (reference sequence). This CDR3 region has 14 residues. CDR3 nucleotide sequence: TGTGCCAGCAGTCCGGGACTAGCGGGAGCCGAGCAGTACTTC. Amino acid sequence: CASSPGLAGAEQYF.

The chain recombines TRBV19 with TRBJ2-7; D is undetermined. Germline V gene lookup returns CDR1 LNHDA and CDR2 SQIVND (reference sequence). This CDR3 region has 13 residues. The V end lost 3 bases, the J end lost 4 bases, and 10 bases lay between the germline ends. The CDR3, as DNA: TGTGCCAGTAGTATCGAAGTAAATTACGAGCAGTACTTC. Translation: CASSIEVNYEQYF.

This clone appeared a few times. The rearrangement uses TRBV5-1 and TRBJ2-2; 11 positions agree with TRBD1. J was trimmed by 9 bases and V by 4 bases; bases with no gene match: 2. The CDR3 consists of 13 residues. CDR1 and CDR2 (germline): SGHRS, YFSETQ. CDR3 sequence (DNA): TGCGCCAGCAGCAGGACAGGGGGCCGGGAGCTGTTTTTT. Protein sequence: CASSRTGGRELFF.

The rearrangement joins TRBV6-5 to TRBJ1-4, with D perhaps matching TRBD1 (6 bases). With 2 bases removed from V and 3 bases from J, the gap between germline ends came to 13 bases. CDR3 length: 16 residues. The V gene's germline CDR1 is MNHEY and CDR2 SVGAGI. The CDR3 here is CASSYKGGFANEKLFF. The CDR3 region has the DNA TGTGCCAGCAGTTACAAGGGGGGCTTCGCTAATGAAAAACTGTTTTTT.

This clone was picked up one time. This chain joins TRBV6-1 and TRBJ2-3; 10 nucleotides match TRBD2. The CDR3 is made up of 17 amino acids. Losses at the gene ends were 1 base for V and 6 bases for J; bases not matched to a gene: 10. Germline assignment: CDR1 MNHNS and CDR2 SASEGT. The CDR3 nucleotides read TGTGCCAGCAGTGAAGATTCGCTAGCGGGAGTTGTGGATACGCAGTATTTT. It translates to CASSEDSLAGVVDTQYF.

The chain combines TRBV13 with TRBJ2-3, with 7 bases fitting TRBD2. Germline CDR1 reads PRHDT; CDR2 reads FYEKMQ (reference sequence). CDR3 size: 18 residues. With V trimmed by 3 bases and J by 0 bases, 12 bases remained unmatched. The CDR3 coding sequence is TGTGCCAGCAGCTTCCACCCCAGGACTAGTGGGAGCACAGATACGCAGTATTTT. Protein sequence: CASSFHPRTSGSTDTQYF. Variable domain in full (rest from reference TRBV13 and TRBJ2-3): AAGVIQSPRHLIKEKRETATLKCYPIPRHDTVYWYQQGPGQDPQFLISFYEKMQSDKGSIPDRFSAQQFSDYHSELNMSSLELGDSALYFCASSFHPRTSGSTDTQYFGPGTRLTVL.

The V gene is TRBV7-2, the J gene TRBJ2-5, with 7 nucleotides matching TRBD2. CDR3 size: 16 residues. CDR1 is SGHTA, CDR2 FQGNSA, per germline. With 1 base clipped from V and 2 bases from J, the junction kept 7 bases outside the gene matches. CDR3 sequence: CASSLGRGGWQETQYF. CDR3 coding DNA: TGTGCCAGCAGCTTAGGGCGCGGGGGTTGGCAAGAGACCCAGTACTTC.

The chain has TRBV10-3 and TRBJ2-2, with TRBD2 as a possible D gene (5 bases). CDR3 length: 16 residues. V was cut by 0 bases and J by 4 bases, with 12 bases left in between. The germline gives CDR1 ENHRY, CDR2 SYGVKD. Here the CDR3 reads CAISESVLAGTGELFF. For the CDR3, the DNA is TGTGCCATCAGTGAGTCGGTGCTAGCAGGCACCGGGGAGCTGTTTTTT.

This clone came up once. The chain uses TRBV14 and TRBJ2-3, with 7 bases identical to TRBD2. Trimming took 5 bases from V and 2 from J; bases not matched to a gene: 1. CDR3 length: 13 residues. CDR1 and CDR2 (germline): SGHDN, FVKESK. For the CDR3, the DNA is TGTGCCAGCAGCGGGACTACCACAGATACGCAGTATTTT. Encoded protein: CASSGTTTDTQYF.

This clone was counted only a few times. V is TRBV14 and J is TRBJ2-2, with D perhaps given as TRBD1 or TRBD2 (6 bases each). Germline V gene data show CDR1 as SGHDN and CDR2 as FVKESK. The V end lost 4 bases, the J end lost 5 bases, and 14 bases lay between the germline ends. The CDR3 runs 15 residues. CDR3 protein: CASSRMGGRTGELFF. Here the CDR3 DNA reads TGTGCCAGCAGCCGAATGGGGGGCAGGACCGGGGAGCTGTTTTTT. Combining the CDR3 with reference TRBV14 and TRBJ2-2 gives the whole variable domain EAGVTQFPSHSVIEKGQTVTLRCDPISGHDNLYWYRRVMGKEIKFLLHFVKESKQDESGMPNNRFLAERTGGTYSTLKVQPAELEDSGVYFCASSRMGGRTGELFFGEGSRLTVL.

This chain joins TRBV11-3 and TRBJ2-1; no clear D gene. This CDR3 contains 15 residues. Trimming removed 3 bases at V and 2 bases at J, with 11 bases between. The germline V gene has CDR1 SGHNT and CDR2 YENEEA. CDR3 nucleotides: TGTGCCAGCAGCTTGTATTCAGAAGCCTACAATGAGCAGTTCTTC. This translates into CASSLYSEAYNEQFF.

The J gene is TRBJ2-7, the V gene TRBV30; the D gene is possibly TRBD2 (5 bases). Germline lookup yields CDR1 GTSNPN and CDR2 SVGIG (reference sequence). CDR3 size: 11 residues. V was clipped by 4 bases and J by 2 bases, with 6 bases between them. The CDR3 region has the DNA TGTGCCTGGACCGGGGCCTACGAGCAGTACTTC. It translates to CAWTGAYEQYF.

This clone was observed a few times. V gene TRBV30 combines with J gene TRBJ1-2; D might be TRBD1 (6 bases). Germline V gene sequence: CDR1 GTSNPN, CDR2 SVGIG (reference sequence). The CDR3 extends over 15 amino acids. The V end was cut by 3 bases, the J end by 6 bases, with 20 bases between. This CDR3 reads CAWSLRDRGGNGYTF. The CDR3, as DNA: TGTGCCTGGAGCCTCAGGGACCGCGGGGGCAATGGCTACACCTTC.

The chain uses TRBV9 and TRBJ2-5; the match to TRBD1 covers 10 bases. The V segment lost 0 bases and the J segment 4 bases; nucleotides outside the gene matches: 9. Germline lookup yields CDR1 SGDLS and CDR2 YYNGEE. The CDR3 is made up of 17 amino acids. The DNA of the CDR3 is TGTGCCAGCAGCGTAGCAGGCGGACAGGGGGGTAGAGAGACCCAGTACTTC. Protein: CASSVAGGQGGRETQYF.

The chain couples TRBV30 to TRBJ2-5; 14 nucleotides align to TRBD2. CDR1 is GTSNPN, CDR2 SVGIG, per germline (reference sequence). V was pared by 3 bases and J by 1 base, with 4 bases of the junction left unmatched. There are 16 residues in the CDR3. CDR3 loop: CAWRPGLAGVQETQYF. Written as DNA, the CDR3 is TGTGCCTGGAGACCGGGACTAGCGGGAGTCCAAGAGACCCAGTACTTC.

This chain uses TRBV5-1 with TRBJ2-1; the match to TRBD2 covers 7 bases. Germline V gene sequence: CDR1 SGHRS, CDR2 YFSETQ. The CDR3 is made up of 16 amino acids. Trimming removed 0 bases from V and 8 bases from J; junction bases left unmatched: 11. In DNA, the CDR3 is TGCGCCAGCAGCTTGGCCGGGGCGGGAGATATCGATGAGCAGTTCTTC. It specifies CASSLAGAGDIDEQFF.

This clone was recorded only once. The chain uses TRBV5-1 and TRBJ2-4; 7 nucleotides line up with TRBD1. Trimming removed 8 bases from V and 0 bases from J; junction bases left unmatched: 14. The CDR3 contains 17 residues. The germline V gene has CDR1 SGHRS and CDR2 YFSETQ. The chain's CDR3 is CASLTGATILAKNIQYF. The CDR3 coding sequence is TGCGCCAGTCTAACAGGGGCGACCATACTAGCCAAAAACATTCAGTACTTC.

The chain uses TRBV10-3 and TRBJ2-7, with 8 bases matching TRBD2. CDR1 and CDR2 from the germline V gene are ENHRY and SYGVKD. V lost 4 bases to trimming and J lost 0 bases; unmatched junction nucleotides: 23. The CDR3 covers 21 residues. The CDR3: CAISGRSPREDKLKLSYEQYF. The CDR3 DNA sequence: TGTGCCATCAGTGGACGATCTCCGCGGGAGGACAAACTAAAACTCTCCTACGAGCAGTACTTC.

CDR3 region: CASSYSASGTETQYF. CDR3 bases: TGTGCCAGCAGTTACTCCGCTAGCGGGACAGAGACCCAGTACTTC. The chain combines TRBV6-5 with TRBJ2-5, with 9 bases that match TRBD2. V lost 0 bases to trimming and J lost 4 bases; unmatched junction nucleotides: 3. There are 15 residues in the CDR3. Germline V CDR1 and CDR2: MNHEY, SVGAGI.

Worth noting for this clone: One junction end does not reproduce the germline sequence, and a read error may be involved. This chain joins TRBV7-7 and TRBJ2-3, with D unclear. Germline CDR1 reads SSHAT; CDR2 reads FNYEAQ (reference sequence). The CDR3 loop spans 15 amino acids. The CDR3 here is CASSPRLGSTDTQYF. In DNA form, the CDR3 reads TGTGCTAGCAGCCCAAGGCTAGGTAGCACAGATACGCAGTATTTT.

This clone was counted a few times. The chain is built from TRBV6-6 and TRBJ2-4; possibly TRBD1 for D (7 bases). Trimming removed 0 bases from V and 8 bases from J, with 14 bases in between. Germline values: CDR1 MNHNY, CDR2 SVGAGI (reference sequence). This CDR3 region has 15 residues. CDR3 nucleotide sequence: TGTGCCAGCAGTTACTCGGGGCAGGGGGGAGACATTCAGTACTTC. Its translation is CASSYSGQGGDIQYF.

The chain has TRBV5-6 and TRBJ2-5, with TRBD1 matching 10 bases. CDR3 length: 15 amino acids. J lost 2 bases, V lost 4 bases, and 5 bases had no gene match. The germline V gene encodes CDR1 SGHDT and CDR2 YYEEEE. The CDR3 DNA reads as TGTGCCAGCAGCCTGCTGGGACAGGGGCAAGAGACCCAGTACTTC. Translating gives CASSLLGQGQETQYF.

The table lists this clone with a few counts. The CDR3 spells CASSFQGVREQYF. In DNA, the CDR3 is TGTGCCAGCAGCTTTCAGGGAGTCAGGGAGCAGTACTTC. This rearrangement joins TRBV7-9 to TRBJ2-7; possibly TRBD1 or TRBD2 for D (5 bases each). CDR3 size: 13 residues. Germline assignment: CDR1 SEHNR and CDR2 FQNEAQ (reference sequence). V lost 3 bases, J lost 7 bases, and 13 bases lay in between.